This T cell receptor (beta chain) was recovered during a study of blood T cell repertoires in COVID-19. The CDR3 is 16 residues long. The trim removed 0 bases at V and 4 bases at J, leaving 8 bases unmatched. CDR1 and CDR2 (germline): SNHLY, FYNNEI. The authors' processing: Amplification of reference gene primers provided the estimated nucleated cell counts. The assay was immunoSEQ multiplex PCR, and TCRdb's table has in-frame clones only and misses some. That table is the source of V, J and clone size, and D and trimming were worked out from the DNA. Of more than 110,000 clones in the sample, 85% were seen once.

This TCR was recovered from a man aged 50-60 years with acute or convalescent COVID-19. The genes are TRBV2 and TRBJ2-7, with TRBD1 matching over 8 bases. The specimen sequenced was peripheral blood. The chain's CDR3 is CASSEALPGGLYEQYF. The CDR3 DNA follows: TGTGCCAGCAGTGAAGCGCTTCCAGGGGGCTTATACGAGCAGTACTTC.